A selection of T cell receptor beta chains follows, all from one sample in a study of resident and recirculating memory T cells in vitiligo. Clones were read by immunoSEQ multiplex PCR, and TCRdb kept only the in-frame ones, dropping some. The data contain tens of thousands of clones, about nine tenths of them singletons. The specimen sequenced was blood. Source of these receptors: a male donor with vitiligo. The CDR3 runs from the conserved cysteine through the conserved F or W. The order of the fields is V gene, J gene, clone size, D gene, CDR3 DNA, CDR3 protein. A D gene is named only where the DNA matches it firmly. Some rows have no size entry. The others give once, few or many, or a class for an expanded clone.

>TRBV6-1|TRBJ1-1|-|-
TGTGCCAGCAGTGTCCCATACGGGGATTTGAACACTGAAGCTTTCTTT
CASSVPYGDLNTEAFF
>TRBV6-5|TRBJ1-2|-|-
TGTGCCAGCAGTACCCCCGGGAGAGCCTATGGCTACACCTTC
CASSTPGRAYGYTF
>TRBV7-3|TRBJ2-1|-|TRBD2
TGTGCCAGCAGCGAACTAGCGGGGGCCCACAATGAGCAGTTCTTC
CASSELAGAHNEQFF
>TRBV5-4|TRBJ2-7|-|TRBD1
TGTGCCAGCAGCCGGGGACAGTCACGACTCTACGAGCAGTACTTC
CASSRGQSRLYEQYF
>TRBV19|TRBJ1-2|-|TRBD1
TGTGCCAGTAGTCCCCGGACAGGGTCCTATGGCTACACCTTC
CASSPRTGSYGYTF
>TRBV7-2|TRBJ2-5|once|-
TGTGCCAGCAGCGACCCCGGGGGGACCCAGTACTTC
CASSDPGGTQYF
>TRBV7-3|TRBJ2-2|-|-
TGTGCCAGCAGCACCAGGGGGGACACCGGGGAGCTGTTTTTT
CASSTRGDTGELFF
>TRBV9|TRBJ1-3|-|-
TGTGCCAGCAGCGGGGCCTGGGGGGGAGGGGACACCATATATTTT
CASSGAWGGGDTIYF
>TRBV4-3|TRBJ1-6|-|TRBD1
TGCGCCAGCAGCCAAGAGGCACAGGGGAATTCACCCCTCCACTTT
CASSQEAQGNSPLHF
>TRBV10-3|TRBJ2-7|-|TRBD1
TGTGCCACCTTCAACACCGGGACAGGGGGCTCCGAGCAGTACTTC
CATFNTGTGGSEQYF
>TRBV25-1|TRBJ2-2|-|-
TGTGCCAGCAGTGAGAGGGCGGAGGACACCGGGGAGCTGTTTTTT
CASSERAEDTGELFF
>TRBV6-6|TRBJ2-3|once|TRBD1
TGTGCCAGCACCCCCAGCGGACAGGGCACAGATACGCAGTATTTT
CASTPSGQGTDTQYF
>TRBV28|TRBJ1-6|-|TRBD1
TGTGCCAGCAGTCTGGACCGGACAGGGGGCTGGTCCTATAATTCACCCCTCCACTTT
CASSLDRTGGWSYNSPLHF
>TRBV7-2|TRBJ1-2|-|-
TGTGCCAGCAGCTTCTCACAGGGAAATGGCTACACCTTC
CASSFSQGNGYTF
>TRBV5-4|TRBJ1-2|once|-
TGTGCCAGCAGCTCCCAACGGGAAAATACTAACTATGGCTACACCTTC
CASSSQRENTNYGYTF
>TRBV19|TRBJ1-4|-|TRBD1
TGTGCCAGTCGATCCGGGACAGGGAGCCCCCCCGAAAAACTGTTTTTT
CASRSGTGSPPEKLFF
>TRBV28|TRBJ1-4|-|-
TGTGCCAGCAGTTTCCCCCTCCGGCAGGGAATGGGCTCAACTAATGAAAAACTGTTTTTT
CASSFPLRQGMGSTNEKLFF
>TRBV7-2|TRBJ2-1|-|-
TGTGCCAGCAGCTTAACGCGGCTTGGCGGGGAGCAGTTCTTC
CASSLTRLGGEQFF
>TRBV29-1|TRBJ1-4|-|TRBD1
TGCAGCGGCGGGACAGGGAGTAATGAAAAACTGTTTTTT
CSGGTGSNEKLFF
>TRBV10-3|TRBJ2-3|-|TRBD2
TGTGCCATCAGTGATTCCCGACTAGCCGGGGCAGATACGCAGTATTTT
CAISDSRLAGADTQYF
>TRBV28|TRBJ1-5|few|TRBD1
TGTGCCAGCAGTTTGACAGGGGGCCGTCAGCCCCAGCATTTT
CASSLTGGRQPQHF
>TRBV4-3|TRBJ2-3|-|-
TGCGCCAGCAGCCAAGATTGGAGCTCCACAGATACGCAGTATTTT
CASSQDWSSTDTQYF
>TRBV5-1|TRBJ2-1|-|TRBD2
TGCGCCAGCAGCTTGGAGAGCGGGGGCTACAATGAGCAGTTCTTC
CASSLESGGYNEQFF
>TRBV18|TRBJ2-1|once|TRBD1
TGTGCCAGCTCACCGGGACAGGGCACCTACAATGAGCAGTTCTTC
CASSPGQGTYNEQFF
>TRBV4-3|TRBJ2-7|once|TRBD2
TGCGCCAGCAGCCCCGGACTAGCGGGGGTCTACGAGCAGTACTTC
CASSPGLAGVYEQYF
>TRBV9|TRBJ2-7|-|-
TGTGCCAGCAGCGTAGACCCGGACATAAGATCCTACGAGCAGTACTTC
CASSVDPDIRSYEQYF
>TRBV7-2|TRBJ2-1|-|-
TGTGCCAGCAGCTCCCAGGCAGGGATCTCCTACAATGAGCAGTTCTTC
CASSSQAGISYNEQFF
>TRBV9|TRBJ2-2|once|TRBD1
TGTGCCAGCAGCGTATCGACAGGGGTAGCGAACACCGGGGAGCTGTTTTTT
CASSVSTGVANTGELFF
>TRBV27|TRBJ2-7|-|-
TGTGCCAGCACTTTGAGTGGACTAGGGGGGTACGAGCAGTACTTC
CASTLSGLGGYEQYF
>TRBV13|TRBJ2-7|-|TRBD2
TGTGCCAGCAGCTTATTCGGGGGGTACGAGCAGTACTTC
CASSLFGGYEQYF
>TRBV4-2|TRBJ2-3|-|TRBD2
TGTGCCAGCAGCCAAGACATAGCGGGGGGGCCAGATACGCAGTATTTT
CASSQDIAGGPDTQYF
>TRBV19|TRBJ2-1|-|-
TGTGCCAGTAGATTGGGCTTTGGAGGCACACCGCAGTTCTTC
CASRLGFGGTPQFF
>TRBV7-2|TRBJ1-4|-|TRBD1
TGTGCCAGCAGCCCTTATACAGGGGGCCTTAATGAAAAACTGTTTTTT
CASSPYTGGLNEKLFF
>TRBV5-5|TRBJ2-1|-|TRBD1
TGTGCCAGCAGCTTGGGGCAGGGGGCGAGGGAGCAGTTCTTC
CASSLGQGAREQFF
>TRBV30|TRBJ2-3|-|TRBD2
TGTGCCTGGAGTTTAGGACTAGGTTTCACAGATACGCAGTATTTT
CAWSLGLGFTDTQYF
>TRBV30|TRBJ1-1|-|TRBD1
TGTGCCTGGAGTTGGACAGGGAACACTGAAGCTTTCTTT
CAWSWTGNTEAFF
>TRBV6-5|TRBJ2-7|-|-
TGTGCCAGCAGTTACTCCCGGACACCTTTCGAGCAGTACTTC
CASSYSRTPFEQYF
>TRBV28|TRBJ1-5|few|-
TGTGCCAGCAGTCCTAATCAGCCCCAGCATTTT
CASSPNQPQHF
>TRBV9|TRBJ2-1|-|TRBD1
TGTGCCAGCAGCGTTACGACAGGGCGGTCCGATGAGCAGTTCTTC
CASSVTTGRSDEQFF
>TRBV4-1|TRBJ1-5|-|TRBD1
TGCGCCAGCAGCCAAGTCGGACAGGGCAGAAATCAGCCCCAGCATTTT
CASSQVGQGRNQPQHF
>TRBV7-2|TRBJ1-2|-|-
TGTGCCAGCAGCCCTGGTCCGGGAGTCGCCTATGGCTACACCTTC
CASSPGPGVAYGYTF
>TRBV4-1|TRBJ1-4|-|-
TGCGCCAGCAGCCAATTGAGTGGCACAGGGCCTGAAAAACTGTTTTTT
CASSQLSGTGPEKLFF
>TRBV27|TRBJ1-2|-|-
TGTGCCAGCAGTTTCCAGATATACTATGGCTACACCTTC
CASSFQIYYGYTF
>TRBV6-1|TRBJ2-7|-|-
TGTGCCAGCAGTCTACAGGCTATATCCTCCTACGAGCAGTACTTC
CASSLQAISSYEQYF
>TRBV29-1|TRBJ1-4|-|TRBD1
TGCAGCGTTGAGGACAGGGGGCAAGGTGAAAAACTGTTTTTT
CSVEDRGQGEKLFF
>TRBV11-2|TRBJ1-4|-|TRBD1
TGTGCCAGCAGCGCGGACAGGGGGAGACTGTTTTTT
CASSADRGRLFF
>TRBV6-1|TRBJ1-2|-|-
TGTGCCAGCAGTGACTGGGGAGAAGGCTACACCTTC
CASSDWGEGYTF
>TRBV7-9|TRBJ1-1|-|TRBD1
TGTGCCAGCAGCTGGGCAGGGGGCATGAACACTGAAGCTTTCTTT
CASSWAGGMNTEAFF
>TRBV27|TRBJ2-6|-|TRBD1
TGTGCCAGCAGCCGAGCCCTACAGGGGACGCAACACTATGGGGCCAACGTCCTGACTTTC
CASSRALQGTQHYGANVLTF